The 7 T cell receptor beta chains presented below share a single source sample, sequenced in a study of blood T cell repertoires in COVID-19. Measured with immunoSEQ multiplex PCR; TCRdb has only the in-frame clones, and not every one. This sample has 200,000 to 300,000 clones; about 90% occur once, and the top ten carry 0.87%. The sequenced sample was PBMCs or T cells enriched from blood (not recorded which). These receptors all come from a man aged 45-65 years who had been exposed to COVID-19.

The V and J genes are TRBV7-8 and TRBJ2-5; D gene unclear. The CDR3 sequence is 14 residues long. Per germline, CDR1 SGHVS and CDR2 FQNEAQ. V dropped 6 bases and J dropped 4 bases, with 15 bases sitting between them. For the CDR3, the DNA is TGTGCCAGCAGTTCGATCTTAGGAGCAGAGACCCAGTACTTC. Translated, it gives CASSSILGAETQYF.

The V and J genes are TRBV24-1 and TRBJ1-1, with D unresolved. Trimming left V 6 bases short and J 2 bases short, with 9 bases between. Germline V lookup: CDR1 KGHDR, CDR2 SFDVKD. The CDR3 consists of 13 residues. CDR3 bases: TGTGCCACCAGTCTCTCGGGAAACACTGAAGCTTTCTTT. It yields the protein CATSLSGNTEAFF.

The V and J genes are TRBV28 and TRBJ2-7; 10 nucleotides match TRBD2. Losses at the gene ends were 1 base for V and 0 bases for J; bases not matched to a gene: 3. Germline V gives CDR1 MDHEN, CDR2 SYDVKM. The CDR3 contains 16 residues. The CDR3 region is CASSLSGTSDSYEQYV. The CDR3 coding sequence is TGTGCCAGCAGTTTATCTGGGACTAGCGACTCCTACGAGCAGTACGTC.

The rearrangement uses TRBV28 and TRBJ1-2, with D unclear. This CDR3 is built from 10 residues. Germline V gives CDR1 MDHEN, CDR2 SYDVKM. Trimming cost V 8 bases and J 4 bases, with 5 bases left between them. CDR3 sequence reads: CASSGYGYTF. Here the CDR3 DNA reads TGTGCCAGCTCAGGCTATGGCTACACCTTC.

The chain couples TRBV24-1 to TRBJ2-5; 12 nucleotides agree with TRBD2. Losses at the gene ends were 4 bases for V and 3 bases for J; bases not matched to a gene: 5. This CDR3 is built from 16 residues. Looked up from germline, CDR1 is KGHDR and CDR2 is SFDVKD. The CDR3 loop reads CATSDPRTSGKETQYF. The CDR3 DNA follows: TGTGCCACCAGTGACCCCAGGACTAGCGGGAAAGAGACCCAGTACTTC.

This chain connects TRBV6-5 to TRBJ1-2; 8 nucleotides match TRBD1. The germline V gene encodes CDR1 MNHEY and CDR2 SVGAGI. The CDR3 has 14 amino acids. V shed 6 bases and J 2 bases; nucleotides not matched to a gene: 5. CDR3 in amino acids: CASSPTGENYGYTF. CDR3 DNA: TGTGCCAGCAGCCCGACAGGGGAGAACTATGGCTACACCTTC.

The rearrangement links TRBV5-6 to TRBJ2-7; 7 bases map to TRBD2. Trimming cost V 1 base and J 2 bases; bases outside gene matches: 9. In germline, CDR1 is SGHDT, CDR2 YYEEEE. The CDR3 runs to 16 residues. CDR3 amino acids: CASSLRGGSRTYEQYV. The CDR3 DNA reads TGTGCCAGCAGCTTGAGAGGCGGGAGTAGAACCTACGAGCAGTACGTC.